Following are 14 T cell receptor beta chains from one sample sequenced in a study of T cell clonality in common variable immunodeficiency. TCRdb keeps only in-frame clones here, not all; method: immunoSEQ multiplex PCR. Found here are tens of thousands of clones, no singletons; the ten largest cover 1.7%. The specimen was peripheral blood mononuclear cells. The receptors derive from a person aged 18 to 70 in good health.

This clone was seen many times. The read ends 3 residues shy of where the CDR3 ends; the end is completed using the germline J gene. The rearrangement joins TRBV5-1 to TRBJ1-6; 8 positions agree with TRBD1. The V and J ends lost 4 bases and 11 bases, in that order; junction bases with no gene match: 11. Germline loops: CDR1 SGHRS, CDR2 YFSETQ. The CDR3 loop spans 15 amino acids. CDR3: CASSVGTGGFTPLHF. Incomplete CDR3 DNA: TGCGCCAGCAGCGTGGGTACAGGGGGGTTTACACCC.

This clone was observed at least ten times. The read gets to within 3 residues of the CDR3 end, and the germline J gene fills in the rest. This chain connects TRBV7-8 to TRBJ2-2; D tentatively reads TRBD1 or TRBD2 (6 bases each). Per the germline V gene, CDR1 is SGHVS and CDR2 is FQNEAQ. The CDR3 runs to 16 residues. Trimming removed 0 bases from V and 7 bases from J, with 15 bases in between. The CDR3 here is CASSLAGAGRVGELFF. Partial CDR3 DNA: TGTGCCAGCAGCTTAGCGGGGGCGGGACGGGTCGGGGAG.

This clone showed up many times. The DNA ends 3 residues before the CDR3 does, and the rest of the CDR3 is filled in from the germline J gene. The V and J genes are TRBV11-3 and TRBJ1-1; D ambiguous. Germline V gene lookup returns CDR1 SGHNT and CDR2 YENEEA. The CDR3 has 13 amino acids. V dropped 5 bases and J dropped 6 bases, with 13 bases sitting between them. The DNA read from the CDR3 is TGTGCCAGCAGCGGATCCGGCCGGGCTGAA. This translates into CASSGSGRAE. The full-length CDR3 reads as CASSGSGRAEAFF.

In this sample, this clone turned up many times. The read terminates 3 residues before the CDR3 end, so the remaining end is supplied by the germline J gene. The chain joins TRBV5-1 to TRBJ2-1; 10 nucleotides match TRBD2. Germline CDR1 reads SGHRS; CDR2 reads YFSETQ. This CDR3 is 14 amino acids long. J lost 8 bases, V lost 7 bases, and 9 bases had no gene match. The CDR3 protein is CASGRLAGRDEQFF. The CDR3 DNA, read in part, is TGCGCCAGCGGACGACTAGCGGGTAGGGATGAG.

The table lists this clone with many counts. The CDR3 protein is CSEYGVETQYF. Partial CDR3 DNA: TGCAGTGAGTACGGGGTTGAGACC. The chain is built from TRBV20-1 and TRBJ2-5; maybe TRBD2 (5 bases). The CDR3 end lies 3 residues beyond the end of the read and is filled in from the germline J gene. From germline, CDR1 is DFQATT and CDR2 SNEGSKA (reference sequence). V lost 7 bases and J lost 5, with 11 bases in between. The CDR3 consists of 11 residues.

This clone was seen many times. From the germline J gene comes the end of the CDR3, since the read stops 3 residues before it. The chain uses TRBV5-1 and TRBJ2-5; a weak D match, TRBD2 (6 bases). CDR1 and CDR2 from the germline V gene are SGHRS and YFSETQ. The CDR3 has 15 residues. Trimming left V 6 bases short and J 1 base short, with 16 bases between. The CDR3: CASTLLASSQETQYF. The sequenced CDR3 bases are TGCGCCAGCACCCTACTAGCCTCTTCCCAAGAGACC.

This clone was observed many times. The read ends 3 residues early relative to the CDR3; the germline J gene fills the gap. The V call is TRBV19, the J call TRBJ2-1; D is perhaps TRBD2 (5 bases). The CDR3 totals 12 residues. CDR1 and CDR2 from the germline V gene are LNHDA and SQIVND (reference sequence). V was cut by 9 bases and J by 8 bases, with 14 bases left in between. The CDR3 is CASRGLRDEQFF. The DNA read from the CDR3 is TGTGCCAGCCGTGGACTTAGGGATGAG.

The sample holds many counts of this clone. The CDR3 extends 3 residues past the end of the read, so its final part is completed from the germline J gene. The chain recombines TRBV10-3 with TRBJ2-7, with 10 positions matching TRBD2. V was clipped by 6 bases and J by 4 bases; unmatched bases: 6. The germline V gene encodes CDR1 ENHRY and CDR2 SYGVKD. This CDR3 comprises 14 residues. CDR3 protein: CAISPSGRVYEQYF. The sequenced part of the CDR3 DNA is TGTGCCATCAGCCCAAGCGGGAGGGTTTACGAG.

As concerns this clone: The observed sequence ends 3 residues before the CDR3 terminus, with the missing tail filled in from the germline J gene. The chain employs TRBV6-1 and TRBJ1-5, with a weak D call TRBD1 (6 bases). The length of the CDR3 is 16 residues. Germline CDR1 reads MNHNS; CDR2 reads SASEGT. Trimming took 2 bases from V and 0 from J, leaving 11 bases between them. This CDR3 reads CASSEWGRGSNQPQHF. CDR3 DNA (partial): TGTGCCAGCAGTGAATGGGGCAGGGGTAGCAATCAGCCC.

This clone was recorded at least ten times. The read is 3 residues too short to cover the CDR3 end, so that end is filled in from the germline J gene. J is TRBJ2-1 and V is TRBV30; 11 bases are a match to TRBD2. CDR3 size: 15 residues. Losses at the gene ends were 5 bases for V and 3 bases for J; bases not matched to a gene: 6. The V gene's germline CDR1 is GTSNPN and CDR2 SVGIG (reference sequence). The CDR3 region is CAWSGTSGVYNEQFF. The sequenced CDR3 bases are TGTGCCTGGTCCGGGACTAGCGGAGTCTACAATGAG.

This clone was counted many times. The read comes to an end 3 residues before the CDR3 does, leaving the germline J gene to fill in the end. This sample also contains other DNA sequences that code for the same CDR3. The V and J genes are TRBV2 and TRBJ2-3, with unresolved D. Germline V CDR1 and CDR2: SNHLY, FYNNEI. The CDR3 extends over 13 amino acids. V was pared by 7 bases and J by 1 base, with 9 bases between. The CDR3 bases that were read are TGTGCCAGCACCCTCTCGGGCACAGATACG. Translated, it gives CASTLSGTDT. The full-length CDR3 reads as CASTLSGTDTQYF.

This clone was observed at least ten times. Coverage ceases 3 residues before the CDR3 finishes, and the germline J gene fills in the end. The J gene is TRBJ1-4, the V gene TRBV5-1, with TRBD1 identical over 7 bases. Germline trimming cut 0 bases from V and 5 bases from J; bases unmatched to any gene: 4. The CDR3 runs 15 residues. Germline V lookup: CDR1 SGHRS, CDR2 YFSETQ. CDR3 sequence reads: CASSLAGTENEKLFF. The CDR3 bases that were read are TGCGCCAGCAGCTTGGCCGGGACAGAAAATGAAAAA.

The table lists this clone with many counts. The read is 3 residues too short to cover the CDR3 end, so that end is filled in from the germline J gene. The chain combines TRBV19 with TRBJ2-7, with TRBD1 matching over 8 bases. The CDR3 is 12 amino acids. The germline V gene encodes CDR1 LNHDA and CDR2 SQIVND (reference sequence). V lost 6 bases and J lost 5; bases outside the gene matches: 3. CDR3: CASSGQGDEQYF. The covered CDR3 bases are TGTGCCAGTAGCGGACAGGGTGACGAG.

This clone was observed many times. The read finishes 3 residues shy of the CDR3 end, and the germline J gene is used to complete it. V usage is TRBV20-1 and J usage is TRBJ1-3; 9 nucleotides match TRBD1. The CDR3 length is 17 residues. V lost 2 bases, J lost 2 bases, and 10 bases stayed unmatched. Germline CDR1 is DFQATT and CDR2 is SNEGSKA (reference sequence). CDR3 loop: CSARRDRESFTGNTIYF. CDR3 DNA (partial): TGCAGTGCTAGAAGGGACAGGGAAAGTTTTACTGGAAACACC.